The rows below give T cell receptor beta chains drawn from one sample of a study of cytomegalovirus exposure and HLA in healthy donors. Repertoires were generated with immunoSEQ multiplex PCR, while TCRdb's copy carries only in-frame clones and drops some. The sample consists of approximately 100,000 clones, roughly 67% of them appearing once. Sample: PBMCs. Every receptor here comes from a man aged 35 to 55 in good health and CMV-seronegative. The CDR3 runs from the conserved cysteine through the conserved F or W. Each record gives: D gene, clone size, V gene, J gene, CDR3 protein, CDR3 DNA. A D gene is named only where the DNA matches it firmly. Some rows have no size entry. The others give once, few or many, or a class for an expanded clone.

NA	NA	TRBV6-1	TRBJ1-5	CASRSQGLGQPQHF	TGTGCCAGCAGATCGCAGGGGCTGGGTCAGCCCCAGCATTTT
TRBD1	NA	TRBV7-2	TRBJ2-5	CASSRNLGTGGETQYF	TGTGCCAGCAGCCGAAACCTAGGGACAGGGGGAGAGACCCAGTACTTC
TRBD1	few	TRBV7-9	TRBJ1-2	CASSTSDRGFYGYTF	TGTGCCAGCAGCACCTCGGACAGGGGGTTCTATGGCTACACCTTC
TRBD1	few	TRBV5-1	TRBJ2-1	CASSRTGGFYNEQFF	TGCGCCAGCAGCCGGACAGGGGGTTTCTACAATGAGCAGTTCTTC
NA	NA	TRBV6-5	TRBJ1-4	CASSYTTGTGEKLFF	TGTGCCAGCAGTTACACCACAGGGACGGGAGAAAAACTGTTTTTT
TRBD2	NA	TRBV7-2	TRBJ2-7	CASSPITSGGPGEQYF	TGTGCCAGCAGCCCGATTACTAGCGGGGGCCCCGGTGAGCAGTACTTC
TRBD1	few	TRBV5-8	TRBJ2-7	CASSLAPGQGHEQYF	TGTGCCAGCAGCTTGGCCCCGGGACAGGGCCACGAGCAGTACTTC
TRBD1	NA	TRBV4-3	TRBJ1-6	CASSPGQDHDFSPLHF	TGCGCCAGCAGCCCAGGACAGGATCACGACTTTTCACCCCTCCACTTT
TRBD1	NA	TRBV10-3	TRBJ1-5	CAISETGGQPQHF	TGTGCCATCAGTGAGACAGGGGGGCAGCCCCAGCATTTT
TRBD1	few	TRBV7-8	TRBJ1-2	CASSPRTGGGYTF	TGTGCCAGCAGCCCTCGGACAGGGGGTGGCTACACCTTC
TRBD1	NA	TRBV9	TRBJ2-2	CASSVERTGKDTGELFF	TGTGCCAGCAGCGTAGAGCGGACAGGGAAGGACACCGGGGAGCTGTTTTTT
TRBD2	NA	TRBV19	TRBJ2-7	CASSQRLADHEQYF	TGTGCCAGTAGCCAACGACTAGCGGACCACGAGCAGTACTTC
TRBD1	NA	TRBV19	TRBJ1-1	CASSIQQGGKAFF	TGTGCCAGTAGTATACAACAGGGGGGAAAAGCTTTCTTT
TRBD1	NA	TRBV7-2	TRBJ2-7	CASSLVGQGASYEQYF	TGTGCCAGCAGCTTAGTCGGACAGGGGGCTTCCTACGAGCAGTACTTC
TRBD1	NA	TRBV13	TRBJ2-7	CASSFRQGQPYEQYF	TGTGCCAGCAGCTTCCGACAGGGACAACCCTACGAGCAGTACTTC
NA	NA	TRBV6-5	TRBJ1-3	CASSYSRAQGNTIYF	TGTGCCAGCAGTTACTCGAGGGCACAGGGAAACACCATATATTTT
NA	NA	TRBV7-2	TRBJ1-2	CASSLSAGPSYGYTF	TGTGCCAGCAGCTTATCGGCGGGGCCTTCCTATGGCTACACCTTC
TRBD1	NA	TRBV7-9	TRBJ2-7	CASSSGQETYEQYF	TGTGCCAGCAGCTCGGGACAGGAAACCTACGAGCAGTACTTC
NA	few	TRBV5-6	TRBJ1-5	CASSLSLAGSQHF	TGTGCCAGCAGCTTGTCTCTCGCGGGGTCCCAGCATTTT
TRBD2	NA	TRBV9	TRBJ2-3	CASSVGLAGGGRDTQYF	TGTGCCAGCAGCGTAGGCCTAGCGGGGGGCGGGAGAGATACGCAGTATTTT
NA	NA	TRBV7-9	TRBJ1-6	CASSLTTETYSNSPLHF	TGTGCCAGCAGCTTAACCACAGAAACTTATTCAAATTCACCCCTCCACTTT
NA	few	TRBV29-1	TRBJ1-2	CSVEGRGSSCHLTF	TGCAGCGTTGAAGGCCGTGGCTCCTCTTGTCACCTCACCTTC
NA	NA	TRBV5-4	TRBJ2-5	CASSPRGSGQPGETQYF	TGTGCCAGCAGCCCCCGTGGGTCCGGACAGCCGGGGGAGACCCAGTACTTC
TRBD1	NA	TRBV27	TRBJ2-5	CASSFVWTGGYQETQYF	TGTGCCAGCAGTTTCGTTTGGACAGGGGGCTACCAAGAGACCCAGTACTTC
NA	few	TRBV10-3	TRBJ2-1	CAMGPSYNEQFF	TGTGCCATGGGCCCGAGCTACAATGAGCAGTTCTTC
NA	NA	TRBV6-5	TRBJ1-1	CASSYSGGRRTEAFF	TGTGCCAGCAGTTACTCGGGTGGGAGGCGCACTGAAGCTTTCTTT
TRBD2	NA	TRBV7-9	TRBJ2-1	CASSSRLAGGAHNEQFF	TGTGCCAGCAGCTCCAGACTAGCGGGCGGAGCTCACAATGAGCAGTTCTTC
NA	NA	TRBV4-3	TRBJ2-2	CASSQDPPQMTGELFF	TGCGCCAGCAGCCAAGATCCCCCCCAGATGACCGGGGAGCTGTTTTTT
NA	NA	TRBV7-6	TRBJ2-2	CASSDRDKTLTGELFF	TGTGCCAGCAGCGATCGGGACAAAACCCTCACCGGGGAGCTGTTTTTT
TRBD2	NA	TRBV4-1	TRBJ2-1	CASSQDFGGGLFF	TGCGCCAGCAGCCAAGATTTCGGGGGGGGCCTGTTCTTC
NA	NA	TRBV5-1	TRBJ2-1	CASSPDTLNEQFF	TGCGCCAGCAGCCCGGACACCCTCAATGAGCAGTTCTTC
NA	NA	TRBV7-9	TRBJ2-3	CASSQRTSILGDTQYF	TGTGCCAGCAGCCAGCGGACCAGTATCTTAGGAGATACGCAGTATTTT
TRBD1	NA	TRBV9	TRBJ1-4	CASSVNLGQGGDEKLFF	TGTGCCAGCAGCGTAAACCTCGGACAGGGAGGGGATGAAAAACTGTTTTTT
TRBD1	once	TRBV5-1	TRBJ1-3	CASSPGDRVYTIYF	TGCGCCAGCAGCCCCGGGGACAGGGTATACACCATATATTTT
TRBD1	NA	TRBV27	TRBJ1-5	CASSPDRAANQPQHF	TGTGCCAGCAGCCCGGACAGGGCGGCCAATCAGCCCCAGCATTTT
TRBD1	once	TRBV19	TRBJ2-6	CASSTGTGKPGANVLTF	TGTGCCAGTAGTACGGGGACAGGGAAGCCTGGGGCCAACGTCCTGACTTTC
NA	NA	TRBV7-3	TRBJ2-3	CASSYTRVDTQYF	TGTGCCAGCAGCTACACTAGGGTAGATACGCAGTATTTT
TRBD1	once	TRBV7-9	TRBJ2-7	CASSFRDRGRGEQYF	TGTGCCAGCAGCTTTCGGGACAGGGGGCGAGGCGAGCAGTACTTC
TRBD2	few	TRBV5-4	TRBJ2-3	CASSLAVSGGTDTQYF	TGTGCCAGCAGCTTGGCGGTTAGCGGGGGCACAGATACGCAGTATTTT
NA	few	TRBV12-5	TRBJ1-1	CASGLGRNTEAFF	TGTGCTAGTGGTTTGGGCAGGAACACTGAAGCTTTCTTT
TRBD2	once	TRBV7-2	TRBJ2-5	CASSLPPLAIYETQYF	TGTGCCAGCAGCTTACCCCCACTAGCGATATACGAGACCCAGTACTTC
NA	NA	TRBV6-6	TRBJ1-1	CASSYGRVGTEAFF	TGTGCCAGCAGTTACGGGAGGGTGGGCACTGAAGCTTTCTTT
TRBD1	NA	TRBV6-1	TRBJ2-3	CASRDRSSTDTQYF	TGTGCCAGCCGGGACAGATCTAGCACAGATACGCAGTATTTT
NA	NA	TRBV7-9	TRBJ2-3	CASSLVLRDTQYF	TGTGCCAGCAGCTTAGTATTGAGGGATACGCAGTATTTT
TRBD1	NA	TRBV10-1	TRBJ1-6	CASSPGTGGSYNSPLHF	TGCGCCAGCAGTCCCGGGACAGGGGGTTCCTATAATTCACCCCTCCACTTT
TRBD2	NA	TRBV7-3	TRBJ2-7	CASSLNGGGVYEQYF	TGTGCCAGCAGCTTAAATGGCGGGGGTGTTTACGAGCAGTACTTC
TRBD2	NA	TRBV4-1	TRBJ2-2	CASSQDGGGAVNTGELFF	TGCGCCAGCAGCCAAGATGGGGGGGGAGCGGTGAACACCGGGGAGCTGTTTTTT
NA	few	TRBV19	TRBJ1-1	CVGGGAASGAFF	TGTGTTGGGGGGGGCGCGGCTTCTGGAGCTTTCTTT
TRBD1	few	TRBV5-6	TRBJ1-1	CASSSWDRDRGEAFF	TGTGCCAGCAGCTCGTGGGACAGGGATCGAGGTGAAGCTTTCTTT
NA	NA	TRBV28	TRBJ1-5	CASSLSGFHSNQPQHF	TGTGCCAGCAGCCTTTCAGGATTTCATAGCAATCAGCCCCAGCATTTT
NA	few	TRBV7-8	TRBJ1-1	CASTGGYDTEAFF	TGTGCCAGCACAGGAGGGTACGACACTGAAGCTTTCTTT